The source of this T cell receptor (beta chain) is a study of identical twins. TCRdb reanalysed the 5' RACE reads using MiXCR and keeps one entry per CDR3 protein. The repertoire holds a few hundred thousand distinct CDR3 sequences, with roughly 12% as singletons. Donors uniformly comprised healthy Caucasians. The CDR3 length is 16 residues. Trimming stripped 5 bases from V and 3 bases from J, with 19 bases between. CDR1 is SEHNR, CDR2 FQNEAQ, per germline (reference sequence). This sample also belongs to another study, concerning yellow fever vaccine responses in identical twins.

The sequence came from a young woman in good health. The sample was CD8+ T cells sorted from blood. The V call is TRBV7-9, the J call TRBJ2-5; D tentatively fits TRBD1 or TRBD2 (6 bases each). The CDR3 bases are TGTGCCAGCAGCACCTCGGCGACTAGGGACAAAGAGACCCAGTACTTC. It encodes CASSTSATRDKETQYF.